This T cell receptor (beta chain) was sequenced in a study of T cells in Graves' hyperthyroidism and ophthalmopathy. The length of the CDR3 is 16 residues. The germline V gene encodes CDR1 SNHLY and CDR2 FYNNEI. V was clipped by 4 bases and J by 4 bases, with 17 bases between them. TCR beta CDR3 sequences were amplified from RNA transcripts. First-round RT-PCR with HTBI primers amplified the TCR CDR3 region. Via MiXCR, TCRdb re-called the multiplex PCR reads, giving one row per CDR3 protein. Of roughly 570,000 distinct CDR3 sequences listed, approximately 14% are singletons. This clonotype was found a few times.

This TCR was recovered from a woman in her twenties or thirties with Graves' hyperthyroidism. The genes are TRBV2 and TRBJ2-1, with D maybe TRBD2 (7 bases). Sequencing was performed on blood. CDR3 protein: CASSAAGAKPYNEQFF. CDR3 nucleotide sequence: TGTGCCAGCAGTGCCGCGGGGGCGAAACCGTACAATGAGCAGTTCTTC. Variable domain in full (rest from reference TRBV2 and TRBJ2-1): EPEVTQTPSHQVTQMGQEVILRCVPISNHLYFYWYRQILGQKVEFLVSFYNNEISEKSEIFDDQFSVERPDGSNFTLKIRSTKLEDSAMYFCASSAAGAKPYNEQFFGPGTRLTVL.